Listed here are 17 T cell receptor beta chains from one sample, sequenced in a study of T cell changes during pregnancy in multiple sclerosis (dated by TCRdb to the late 2010s). The method was the immunoSEQ multiplex PCR assay. TCRdb stores this immuneACCESS table with in-frame sequences only. Part of the clones is absent; in the studies checked, under half of the shortfall reflects unresolved V genes, and no reason is known for the rest. The sample yields approximately 88,000 clones; 85% to 95% were counted once. Around 2.7% of the sample belongs to the ten largest clones. The sample was peripheral blood, taken in the first trimester of pregnancy. The receptors derive from a female donor with multiple sclerosis, enrolled in a pregnancy study.

V and J are TRBV5-3 and TRBJ2-2; possible D gene TRBD1, 5 bases. TRBV5-3 is annotated as an ORF whose role is uncertain. The germline V and J ends were trimmed by 4 bases and 7 bases, with 23 bases remaining between them. The CDR3 spans 17 residues. CDR3 bases: TGTGCCAGAAGCGAGGAATCAGGGTCCGGTAGTATCGGGGAGCTGTTTTTT. Its translation: CARSEESGSGSIGELFF.

This clone occurred a few times. This chain joins TRBV4-3 and TRBJ2-6; no clear D gene. This CDR3 is built from 16 residues. The V end was cut by 1 base, the J end by 0 bases, with 7 bases between. CDR1 and CDR2 from the germline V gene are LGHNA and YSLEER. The CDR3 coding sequence is TGCGCCAGCAGCCAAGCCCCGAGCTCTGGGGCCAACGTCCTGACTTTC. Translating gives CASSQAPSSGANVLTF.

V is TRBV5-5 and J is TRBJ2-1; 7 positions match TRBD1. The trim removed 4 bases at V and 2 bases at J, leaving 3 bases unmatched. This CDR3 region has 14 residues. Per the germline V gene, CDR1 is SGHKS and CDR2 is YYEKEE (reference sequence). CDR3 amino acids: CASSGTDAYNEQFF. The DNA for the CDR3 is TGTGCCAGCAGCGGGACAGACGCCTACAATGAGCAGTTCTTC. Full variable domain (outside the CDR3, taken from reference TRBV5-5 and TRBJ2-1): DAGVTQSPTHLIKTRGQQVTLRCSPISGHKSVSWYQQVLGQGPQFIFQYYEKEERGRGNFPDRFSARQFPNYSSELNVNALLLGDSALYLCASSGTDAYNEQFFGPGTRLTVL.

J is TRBJ2-7 and V is TRBV7-8, with D unclear. This CDR3 comprises 11 residues. CDR1 is SGHVS, CDR2 FQNEAQ, per germline. Trimming took off 8 bases at V and 5 bases at J, with 10 bases between the two ends. The CDR3 spells CASAQSHEQYF. The CDR3 coding sequence is TGTGCCAGCGCACAATCCCACGAGCAGTACTTC.

The chain uses TRBV27 and TRBJ1-4; 10 bases are a match to TRBD1. The V gene's germline CDR1 is MNHEY and CDR2 SMNVEV (reference sequence). The length of the CDR3 is 15 residues. V gave up 2 bases and J gave up 5 bases; unmatched junction bases: 2. This CDR3 is CASSLMGQGNEKLFF. The CDR3, as DNA: TGTGCCAGCAGTTTAATGGGACAGGGGAATGAAAAACTGTTTTTT.

This chain uses TRBV28 with TRBJ2-1; 7 nucleotides align to TRBD2. With 9 bases clipped from V and 4 bases from J, the junction kept 12 bases outside the gene matches. The CDR3 extends over 15 amino acids. Germline CDR1 is MDHEN and CDR2 is SYDVKM. CDR3 DNA sequence: TGTGCCAGTGGGGATATAGCGGGCTTTTACAATGAGCAGTTCTTC. This encodes CASGDIAGFYNEQFF.

The chain is built from TRBV4-2 and TRBJ2-7; a possible D gene is TRBD2 (5 bases). This CDR3 spans 15 amino acids. Germline lookup yields CDR1 LGHNA and CDR2 YNFKEQ. The V and J ends lost 5 bases and 3 bases respectively, with 17 bases between them. The CDR3 is CASSSLPRGGYEQYF. CDR3 nucleotide sequence: TGTGCCAGCAGCTCACTTCCCCGCGGAGGCTACGAGCAGTACTTC.

This rearrangement joins TRBV4-2 to TRBJ2-7, with 8 bases that match TRBD2. The CDR3 covers 17 residues. The V gene end was trimmed by 1 base and the J gene end by 3 bases; junction bases not matched to a gene: 11. Germline CDR1 and CDR2: LGHNA and YNFKEQ. The CDR3 DNA is TGTGCCAGCAGCCAAGCCCCACCGAGCGGGAGAGTCTACGAGCAGTACTTC. Translating it yields CASSQAPPSGRVYEQYF.

The V and J genes are TRBV7-9 and TRBJ1-5, with TRBD1 identical over 7 bases. V gave up 4 bases and J gave up 4 bases; unmatched junction bases: 13. Germline lookup yields CDR1 SEHNR and CDR2 FQNEAQ (reference sequence). CDR3 length equals 17 residues. CDR3 DNA sequence: TGTGCCAGCAGCTCCAGCCGGGACAGATTTATTAATCAGCCCCAGCATTTT. It encodes CASSSSRDRFINQPQHF.

The V and J genes are TRBV14 and TRBJ2-1, with unresolved D. The length of the CDR3 is 14 residues. CDR1 is SGHDN, CDR2 FVKESK, per germline. The germline V and J ends were trimmed by 1 base and 12 bases, with 16 bases remaining between them. CDR3 region: CASSQASRRFRQFF. CDR3 nucleotide sequence: TGTGCCAGCAGCCAAGCGTCTAGACGATTTCGGCAGTTCTTC.

The V and J genes are TRBV6-4 and TRBJ2-3; 13 nucleotides match TRBD2. This CDR3 contains 18 residues. Germline CDR1 reads MRHNA; CDR2 reads SNTAGT. The V and J ends lost 6 bases and 0 bases, in that order; junction bases with no gene match: 9. CDR3 residues: CASSSRTSGSPSTDTQYF. CDR3 bases: TGTGCCAGCAGCTCCAGGACTAGCGGGAGCCCAAGCACAGATACGCAGTATTTT.

The chain employs TRBV11-3 and TRBJ2-2; D is possibly TRBD2 (6 bases). The CDR3 consists of 15 residues. Germline V CDR1 and CDR2: SGHNT, YENEEA. The V end lost 2 bases, the J end lost 4 bases, and 11 bases lay between the germline ends. The CDR3 DNA reads as TGTGCCAGCAGCTTAACGGGGGTAGCCACCGGGGAGCTGTTTTTT. It specifies CASSLTGVATGELFF.

The chain links TRBV4-3 to TRBJ2-2; 7 nucleotides agree with TRBD2. Germline trimming cut 6 bases from V and 4 bases from J; bases unmatched to any gene: 11. Germline lookup yields CDR1 LGHNA and CDR2 YSLEER. The CDR3 sequence is 16 residues long. The CDR3 loop reads CASSGGVATGTGELFF. CDR3 DNA: TGCGCCAGCAGTGGGGGGGTTGCGACGGGCACCGGGGAGCTGTTTTTT.

The rearrangement joins TRBV5-4 to TRBJ2-1; 9 bases are a match to TRBD2. Germline V gene data show CDR1 as SGHNT and CDR2 as YYREEE (reference sequence). J gave up 6 bases and V 0 bases, and 10 bases lay outside the gene matches. This CDR3 is built from 17 residues. For the CDR3, the DNA is TGTGCCAGCAGCTTGGGTGGCGGGGGACTAGCCTTCAATGAGCAGTTCTTC. It yields the protein CASSLGGGGLAFNEQFF.

The V and J genes are TRBV9 and TRBJ2-7; 7 bases are shared with TRBD2. There are 14 residues in the CDR3. V shed 4 bases, J shed 0 bases, and the junction held 4 bases outside the gene matches. Germline loops: CDR1 SGDLS, CDR2 YYNGEE. The CDR3 coding sequence is TGTGCCAGCAGCTTCCGGGACTACTCCTACGAGCAGTACTTC. Its protein product is CASSFRDYSYEQYF.

The V and J genes are TRBV2 and TRBJ1-2, with TRBD1 identical over 8 bases. Germline loops: CDR1 SNHLY, CDR2 FYNNEI. J lost 6 bases, V lost 5 bases, and 11 bases had no gene match. CDR3 length: 15 residues. The CDR3: CASSYYDRGRDGYTF. As DNA, the CDR3 is TGTGCCAGCAGTTATTACGACAGGGGACGAGATGGCTACACCTTC.

The V call is TRBV11-3, the J call TRBJ2-3, with TRBD2 matching 10 bases. From germline, CDR1 is SGHNT and CDR2 YENEEA. This CDR3 has 16 residues. With V trimmed by 5 bases and J by 1 base, 6 bases remained unmatched. The CDR3 DNA is TGTGCCAGCAGCGCGGGACTAGCGACCCGCACAGATACGCAGTATTTT. This encodes CASSAGLATRTDTQYF.